The following is a T cell receptor beta chain sequence with its context. Antigen: not known. These data are taken from a study of cytotoxic CD8 clonotypes in ibrutinib-treated CLL. Study-wide background: Response samples were taken after a median around 11 months of treatment, range 6 to 36. Study-wide results and caveats: There were few public clonotypes, and on treatment they contracted or stayed stable. Clonality showed a rise at ibrutinib response that reversed toward baseline at progression.

This CDR3 contains 15 residues. J was trimmed by 7 bases and V by 2 bases; bases with no gene match: 6. Germline-derived CDR1 and CDR2 are SGHRS and YFSETQ. With sequencing, the targeted depth ranged from 1 in 200,000 to 1 in 1 million T cells. The protocol was immunoSEQ multiplex PCR, while the TCRdb copy is restricted to in-frame clones and leaves out a portion. The sample contains some 120,000 clones, 58% of which appear only once. Source: PBMCs, taken after 24 months of ibrutinib treatment. This rearrangement joins TRBV5-1 to TRBJ1-3, with TRBD1 identical over 10 bases. This receptor was taken from a human donor with chronic lymphocytic leukemia. The CDR3 region has the DNA TGCGCCAGCAGCTTACAACCGGGACAGGGGAACACCATATATTTT. Encoded protein: CASSLQPGQGNTIYF.